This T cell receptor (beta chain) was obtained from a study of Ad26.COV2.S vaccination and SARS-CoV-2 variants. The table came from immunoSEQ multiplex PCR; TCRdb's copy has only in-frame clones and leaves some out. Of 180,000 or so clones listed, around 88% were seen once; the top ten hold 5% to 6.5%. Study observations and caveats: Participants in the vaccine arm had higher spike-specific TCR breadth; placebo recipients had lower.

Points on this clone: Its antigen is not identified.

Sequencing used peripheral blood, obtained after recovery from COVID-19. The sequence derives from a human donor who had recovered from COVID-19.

The CDR3 spells CASSTSGTLADTQYF. The CDR3 DNA sequence: TGTGCCAGCAGCACGTCCGGGACTCTTGCAGATACGCAGTATTTT. This chain connects TRBV11-3 to TRBJ2-3; weak D call: TRBD2 (6 bases). The CDR3 is made up of 15 amino acids. The V gene's germline CDR1 is SGHNT and CDR2 YENEEA. V lost 5 bases to trimming and J lost 4 bases, with 16 bases between them.